A selection of T cell receptor beta chains follows, all from one sample in a study of shared clonotypes between healthy human individuals. TCRdb keeps only in-frame clones here, not all; method: immunoSEQ multiplex PCR. Of over 150,000 clones detected, approximately 70% appear once; the ten largest clones hold about 10%. The sample was memory CD4+ T cells sorted from blood. These TCRs come from a man between 25 and 39 years old in good health. Both conserved end residues are part of each CDR3. The D gene is left open where the match is weak. Size values are once, few and many counts, or a class for expanded clones, and some rows have none.

V	J	size	D	DNA	CDR3
TRBV30	TRBJ1-5	-	TRBD1	TGTGCCTGGAGCCTCAGGGGACAGGGTGGTGATCAGCCCCAGCATTTT	CAWSLRGQGGDQPQHF
TRBV5-1	TRBJ2-5	few	TRBD1	TGCGCCAGCAGCTTGTGGGGACAGGGGCAAGAGACCCAGTACTTC	CASSLWGQGQETQYF
TRBV5-5	TRBJ2-2	-	-	TGTGCCAGCAGCTTGTCTCGGGCTACCGGGGAGCTGTTTTTT	CASSLSRATGELFF
TRBV2	TRBJ1-1	once	-	TGTGCCAGCAAAGTAGGCGGAACAGGTCTTGCTGAAGCTTTCTTT	CASKVGGTGLAEAFF
TRBV28	TRBJ1-4	-	TRBD1	TGTGCCGGCAAAAGGACAGGGGGGGATGAAAAACTGTTTTTT	CAGKRTGGDEKLFF
TRBV5-4	TRBJ2-3	-	TRBD1	TGTGCCAGCAGCCTCCCCAGACAGGGGATCCCAGATACGCAGTATTTT	CASSLPRQGIPDTQYF
TRBV14	TRBJ2-3	-	-	TGTGCCAGCAGCCAAGGCCTAGCAGATACGCAGTATTTT	CASSQGLADTQYF
TRBV7-6	TRBJ2-3	few	-	TGTGCCAGCAGCTTAGAAGGAAAGCGGGCAGATACGCAGTATTTT	CASSLEGKRADTQYF
TRBV27	TRBJ2-1	-	TRBD2	TGTGCCAGCAGCCCTAGCGGGAGAAATGAGCAGTTCTTC	CASSPSGRNEQFF
TRBV4-1	TRBJ2-1	-	-	TGCGCCAGCAGCCTGCGTGCTATATCCTTTCCTCCCACCAATGAGCAGTTCTTC	CASSLRAISFPPTNEQFF
TRBV5-1	TRBJ2-7	-	TRBD2	TGCGCCAGCAGCTTGGCGCCTAGCGGGGATACCTACGAGCAGTACTTC	CASSLAPSGDTYEQYF
TRBV5-1	TRBJ2-1	once	TRBD2	TGCGCCAGCAGCTTTGGAGCGGGAATGGTCAATGAGCAGTTCTTC	CASSFGAGMVNEQFF
TRBV7-6	TRBJ2-3	-	-	TGTGCCAGCAGACTCACTACCGACGATACGCAGTATTTT	CASRLTTDDTQYF
TRBV9	TRBJ2-7	-	-	TGTGCCAGCAGCGTAGGAACCCTCGGGGCGCGGGAGCAGTACTTC	CASSVGTLGAREQYF
TRBV30	TRBJ2-5	-	-	TGTGCCACTCCATTGGGGGAGACCCAGTACTTC	CATPLGETQYF
TRBV7-7	TRBJ2-1	-	-	TGTGCTAGCAGCCCCCCGGGAGCCGTAAATGAGCAGTTCTTC	CASSPPGAVNEQFF